This T cell receptor beta chain was obtained from a study of early T cells in non-severe SARS-CoV-2 infection (dated by TCRdb to about 2021). Study-wide context: Because TCR sequencing was done on bulk RNA from unsorted whole blood, the alpha and beta chains could not be paired.

The study was a case-control design nested within a healthcare worker cohort in London, UK, with weekly nasopharyngeal swab PCR tests and blood sampling. Between 23 and 31 March 2020, the week of the UK lockdown, healthcare workers were enrolled and then followed up weekly for as long as 16 weeks. Remarks on this clonotype: Its target antigen remains unknown. Base qualities are not at hand, and no much larger clone is one base apart.

Ends trimmed: V by 4 bases, J by 1 base; bases unmatched to a gene: 3. According to the germline V gene, CDR1 reads KGHSH and CDR2 reads LQKENI. From the cysteine through the phenylalanine, the CDR3 covers 15 amino acids. Only the CDR3 DNA is retained, 45 bases long and in frame from the first base. Overall results and qualifications from the work: VDJdb matching was skewed toward anti-spike CD8 responses, so virus-specific expansions were likely underestimated and private and CD4 specificities were missed.

Libraries were made using 5' RACE. Sequenced using a NextSeq 500. Unique molecular identifiers were attached to individual cDNA molecules in the TCR library protocol so that sequencing error and PCR bias could be corrected. Both TCR alpha and beta chains were sequenced, and tight co-correlation was observed between alpha and beta sequence abundances in each sample. Per the authors' processing: Decombinator V4 was used to annotate the V gene, J gene and CDR3 of the TCR sequences. Expanded TCRs were defined as changing significantly between any two time points under a Poisson model with p below 0.0001. Abundances of TCRs were expressed as counts per million after normalisation to the total number of TCRs sequenced in each sample. MAIT TCRs were defined by TRAV1-2 paired with TRAJ12, TRAJ20 or TRAJ33, and iNKT TCRs by TRAV10 paired with TRAJ18. A search of VDJdb, accessed on 1 November 2021, was run for TCRs annotated to CMV, EBV and SARS-CoV-2, with TCRs annotated for multiple antigens excluded. In-frame beta chains were kept once TCRdb had trimmed the public reads at Q25 with fastp and called clones with MiXCR. Rows with a matching CDR3 protein are joined into one entry that keeps the most common DNA and genes. None of the V and J calls come from the authors' own analysis; TCRdb made them. Counted in this sample were about 110,000 distinct CDR3 sequences; 12% of them appeared once. The leading ten clones occupy around 3% of the sample.

Sequencing input: whole blood. The rearrangement combines TRBV18 with TRBJ1-5; TRBD1 agrees with 8 junctional bases. The receptor comes from an adult who was a healthcare worker with PCR-confirmed SARS-CoV-2 infection or an uninfected control (not recorded which). In nucleotides, the sequence is TGTGCCAGCTCACGGACAGGGATAAGCAATCAGCCCCAGCATTTT. Its product reads: CASSRTGISNQPQHF.